The TCR beta chain described here comes from a study of CD8 T cells in Susac syndrome. Reverse transcription of about 0.45 to 1 ug RNA was performed with random hexamers. TCRdb re-derived calls from the immunoSEQ multiplex PCR reads in MiXCR, one entry per CDR3 protein. The table lists about 80,000 distinct CDR3 sequences, about 96% of them singletons. Germline assignment: CDR1 SGHTA and CDR2 FQGNSA. V lost 4 bases, J lost 4 bases, and 4 bases stayed unmatched. The CDR3 contains 15 residues. Source material: CD8+ T cells from PBMCs. The clonotype comes from a human donor with Susac syndrome. The chain couples TRBV7-2 to TRBJ1-6; TRBD1 agrees at 7 bases. The CDR3 here is CASSSDRSYNSPLHF. CDR3 in DNA: TGTGCCAGCAGCTCGGACAGGTCGTATAATTCACCCCTCCACTTT.